A single sample gave rise to the 23 T cell receptor beta chains below, sequenced in a study of blood T cell repertoires in COVID-19. Clones were read by immunoSEQ multiplex PCR, and TCRdb kept only the in-frame ones, dropping some. The sample shows more than 35,000 clones, 70% to 90% of them seen only once. The sample consisted of peripheral blood. These receptors came from a human donor in a cohort sampled during active COVID-19.

The V and J genes are TRBV27 and TRBJ1-4; TRBD1 aligns across 7 bases. CDR3 length: 16 amino acids. The germline gives CDR1 MNHEY, CDR2 SMNVEV (reference sequence). The trim removed 1 base at V and 7 bases at J, leaving 9 bases unmatched. This CDR3 is CASSLLAGGGTEKLFF. The CDR3 region has the DNA TGTGCCAGCAGTTTATTAGCAGGGGGAGGAACTGAAAAACTGTTTTTT.

The J gene is TRBJ2-1, the V gene TRBV7-3; D is ambiguous. The germline V and J ends were trimmed by 4 bases and 7 bases, with 11 bases remaining between them. Germline V gene data show CDR1 as SGHTA and CDR2 as FQGTGA. There are 13 residues in the CDR3. The CDR3, as DNA: TGTGCCAGCAGCTATAATAGTCGAAATGAGCAGTTCTTC. Translation: CASSYNSRNEQFF.

CDR3 region: CASSSSGTSLNEQFF. In nucleotides, the CDR3 is TGTGCCAGCAGTTCATCCGGGACTAGCCTAAATGAGCAGTTCTTC. The chain employs TRBV2 and TRBJ2-1; the match to TRBD2 covers 9 bases. V shed 5 bases, J shed 7 bases, and the junction held 9 bases outside the gene matches. This CDR3 is built from 15 residues. The germline V gene has CDR1 SNHLY and CDR2 FYNNEI.

The chain is built from TRBV18 and TRBJ2-3; D ambiguous. V was pared by 0 bases and J by 4 bases, with 8 bases between. The CDR3 is 14 residues long. From germline, CDR1 is KGHSH and CDR2 LQKENI. The CDR3 region has the DNA TGTGCCAGCTCACCACCGTCTAGTCCAGATACGCAGTATTTT. It translates to CASSPPSSPDTQYF.

The chain recombines TRBV19 with TRBJ2-7; 9 bases fit TRBD2. There are 13 residues in the CDR3. Trimming removed 2 bases from V and 7 bases from J; junction bases left unmatched: 3. Germline assignment: CDR1 LNHDA and CDR2 SQIVND (reference sequence). The CDR3 spells CASSIRLAGEQYF. The CDR3, as DNA: TGTGCCAGTAGTATACGGCTAGCGGGGGAGCAGTACTTC.

J is TRBJ2-4 and V is TRBV5-8; the D gene is possibly TRBD1 (6 bases). Trimming left V 3 bases short and J 2 bases short, with 9 bases between. The CDR3 contains 14 residues. CDR1 SGHTS and CDR2 YDEGEE come from the germline V gene. CDR3 region: CASSWGPSKNIQYF. The CDR3, as DNA: TGTGCCAGCAGCTGGGGGCCATCCAAAAACATTCAGTACTTC.

V and J are TRBV4-2 and TRBJ2-1; 8 nucleotides agree with TRBD2. This CDR3 is 18 amino acids long. Germline lookup yields CDR1 LGHNA and CDR2 YNFKEQ. J lost 1 base, V lost 1 base, and 9 bases had no gene match. CDR3: CASSQVGEAGVSYNEQFF. CDR3 DNA: TGTGCCAGCAGCCAAGTTGGGGAAGCGGGAGTTTCCTACAATGAGCAGTTCTTC.

The rearrangement joins TRBV4-2 to TRBJ2-1, with 7 bases aligning to TRBD2. With V trimmed by 4 bases and J by 5 bases, 5 bases remained unmatched. CDR3 size: 14 residues. Germline V gene lookup returns CDR1 LGHNA and CDR2 YNFKEQ. In DNA form, the CDR3 reads TGTGCCAGCAGCCTTTCCAGCGGGGACAATGAGCAGTTCTTC. It specifies CASSLSSGDNEQFF.

This chain joins TRBV7-9 and TRBJ2-1; 11 bases are shared with TRBD2. This CDR3 is built from 19 residues. Looked up from germline, CDR1 is SEHNR and CDR2 is FQNEAQ (reference sequence). V lost 7 bases and J lost 4; bases outside the gene matches: 18. The CDR3 DNA reads as TGTGCCAGCAAAACCGACCGGCAGGATACTAGCGGGAGATACAATGAGCAGTTCTTC. Protein product: CASKTDRQDTSGRYNEQFF.

J is TRBJ2-1 and V is TRBV11-2, with TRBD2 identical over 9 bases. The trim removed 7 bases at V and 4 bases at J, leaving 5 bases unmatched. CDR1 is SGHAT and CDR2 is FQNNGV in the germline V gene. The CDR3 totals 14 residues. Written as DNA, the CDR3 is TGTGCCAGCACCAGCGGGAGGACTTACAATGAGCAGTTCTTC. This translates into CASTSGRTYNEQFF.

V is TRBV6-2 or TRBV6-3 and J is TRBJ2-3; TRBD2 agrees at 9 bases. The CDR3 extends over 16 amino acids. The germline gives CDR1 MNHEY, CDR2 SVGEGT. V trimming: 2 bases; J trimming: 2 bases; junction bases outside the gene matches: 5. This chain's CDR3 is CASSYRAGGLTDTQYF. The CDR3 nucleotides read TGTGCCAGCAGTTACAGGGCGGGAGGGCTCACAGATACGCAGTATTTT.

The chain couples TRBV2 to TRBJ2-2; TRBD2 matches at 13 bases. CDR3 size: 14 residues. The V gene end was trimmed by 6 bases and the J gene end by 7 bases; junction bases not matched to a gene: 2. In germline, CDR1 is SNHLY, CDR2 FYNNEI. The CDR3 DNA follows: TGTGCCAGCAGACTAGCGGGAGGGATCGGGGAGCTGTTTTTT. Translated, it gives CASRLAGGIGELFF.

The V gene is TRBV28, the J gene TRBJ1-1; 7 bases match TRBD1. The CDR3 length is 14 residues. The ends lost 7 bases at V and 7 bases at J; junction bases unmatched: 12. Germline-derived CDR1 and CDR2 are MDHEN and SYDVKM. As DNA, the CDR3 is TGTGCCAGCAAGATCCGGGACAGTCGCCGTGAAGCTTTCTTT. It is translated as CASKIRDSRREAFF.

This clone came up a few times. J is TRBJ2-5 and V is TRBV5-6; TRBD2 aligns across 8 bases. Germline loops: CDR1 SGHDT, CDR2 YYEEEE. The CDR3 is made up of 13 amino acids. V gave up 2 bases and J gave up 5 bases; unmatched junction bases: 2. The CDR3 is CASSLAGVETQYF. CDR3 sequence (DNA): TGTGCCAGCAGCTTAGCGGGAGTCGAGACCCAGTACTTC.

This chain connects TRBV9 to TRBJ2-1, with D possibly matching TRBD2 (6 bases). Trimming cost V 2 bases and J 5 bases, with 11 bases left between them. Germline V gene sequence: CDR1 SGDLS, CDR2 YYNGEE. The CDR3 runs to 14 residues. The CDR3 protein is CASSVGLTHNEQFF. In DNA form, the CDR3 reads TGTGCCAGCAGCGTGGGACTCACACACAATGAGCAGTTCTTC. The full variable domain, in which reference TRBV9 and TRBJ2-1 provide the parts outside the CDR3, is DSGVTQTPKHLITATGQRVTLRCSPRSGDLSVYWYQQSLDQGLQFLIQYYNGEERAKGNILERFSAQQFPDLHSELNLSSLELGDSALYFCASSVGLTHNEQFFGPGTRLTVL.

This clone was found once. V usage is TRBV7-8 and J usage is TRBJ2-5, with D tentatively TRBD1 (6 bases). V lost 5 bases and J lost 1, with 14 bases in between. Germline CDR1 SGHVS, CDR2 FQNEAQ. This CDR3 comprises 15 residues. The CDR3 sequence is CASSRPRTAQETQYF. The DNA for the CDR3 is TGTGCCAGCAGCCGCCCCAGGACAGCCCAAGAGACCCAGTACTTC.

This chain joins TRBV11-3 and TRBJ2-7, with TRBD1 identical over 9 bases. CDR1 SGHNT and CDR2 YENEEA come from the germline V gene. The CDR3 contains 15 residues. V shed 4 bases and J 2 bases; nucleotides not matched to a gene: 6. CDR3 sequence reads: CASSSHRGRTYEQYF. DNA for the CDR3: TGTGCCAGCAGCTCGCACAGGGGGCGAACCTACGAGCAGTACTTC.

The chain employs TRBV10-2 and TRBJ2-5; the match to TRBD2 covers 16 bases. From germline, CDR1 is WSHSY and CDR2 SAAADI. The CDR3 is 15 amino acids. Germline trimming cut 6 bases from V and 9 bases from J; bases unmatched to any gene: 7. CDR3 protein: CASSPTGTSGRAQYF. The CDR3 nucleotides are TGCGCCAGCAGCCCCACGGGGACTAGCGGGAGGGCCCAGTACTTC.

CDR3: CATSLGDTQYF. DNA for the CDR3: TGTGCCACCAGTCTGGGCGATACGCAGTATTTT. The chain employs TRBV24-1 and TRBJ2-3; D remains unclear. The CDR3 covers 11 residues. V lost 6 bases, J lost 6 bases, and 6 bases lay in between. CDR1 KGHDR and CDR2 SFDVKD come from the germline V gene.

CDR3 in amino acids: CASSPGTGGGYGYTF. For the CDR3, the DNA is TGTGCCAGCTCACCAGGAACAGGGGGCGGCTATGGCTACACCTTC. The chain is built from TRBV18 and TRBJ1-2; 9 bases match TRBD1. After removal of 2 bases from V and 4 bases from J, the junction contained 5 bases not matched to a gene. The germline V gene encodes CDR1 KGHSH and CDR2 LQKENI. The CDR3 is made up of 15 amino acids.

The chain couples TRBV30 to TRBJ1-4; D perhaps matches TRBD1 (6 bases). Germline CDR1 and CDR2: GTSNPN and SVGIG (reference sequence). The CDR3 sequence is 16 residues long. Trimming shortened V by 2 bases and J by 7 bases, and 20 bases separated the two germline ends. DNA for the CDR3: TGTGCCTGGAGTAGGGGTCCAGACAGGTGGGGTGAAAAACTGTTTTTT. Residues: CAWSRGPDRWGEKLFF.

This chain connects TRBV7-3 to TRBJ1-2, with TRBD1 matching 9 bases. Trimming removed 5 bases from V and 4 bases from J; junction bases left unmatched: 8. Germline V lookup: CDR1 SGHTA, CDR2 FQGTGA. CDR3 size: 15 residues. This CDR3 reads CASSPGQGTGYGYTF. The DNA of the CDR3 is TGTGCCAGCAGCCCCGGACAGGGGACAGGCTATGGCTACACCTTC. Together with reference TRBV7-3 and TRBJ1-2, the CDR3 gives the full variable domain: GAGVSQTPSNKVTEKGKYVELRCDPISGHTALYWYRQSLGQGPEFLIYFQGTGAADDSGLPNDRFFAVRPEGSVSTLKIQRTERGDSAVYLCASSPGQGTGYGYTFGSGTRLTVV.

J is TRBJ2-7 and V is TRBV20-1; possible D gene TRBD2, 5 bases. The CDR3 totals 11 residues. CDR1 is DFQATT and CDR2 is SNEGSKA in the germline V gene (reference sequence). Trimming left V 7 bases short and J 2 bases short, with 9 bases between. The CDR3 DNA reads as TGCAGTGTTTTGAGGGCCTACGAGCAGTACTTC. This codes for CSVLRAYEQYF.